These 22 T cell receptor beta chains originate from one sample sequenced in a study of identical twins. TCRdb called the 5' RACE reads again in MiXCR, with one record for every CDR3 protein. The table has around 20,000 distinct CDR3 sequences, around 70% seen once. The sequenced sample consisted of memory (CD45RO+) T cells sorted from blood. Source of these receptors: a woman under 30 in good health. This table probably holds off-target reads from a library built for another chain.

The chain recombines TRBV18 with TRBJ2-7; 8 bases match TRBD1. This CDR3 has 15 amino acids. Germline CDR1 and CDR2: KGHSH and LQKENI. The J segment lost 7 bases and the V segment lost 4 bases, leaving 12 bases of the junction unmatched. As DNA, the CDR3 is TGTGCCAGCTCACAACGCGGACAGGGAGAGAGGGAGCAGTACTTC. This gives the protein CASSQRGQGEREQYF.

The chain is built from TRBV11-3 and TRBJ2-1; D is perhaps TRBD2 (6 bases). CDR1 is SGHNT and CDR2 is YENEEA in the germline V gene. CDR3 length equals 13 residues. The ends were cut back, 5 bases at V and 10 bases at J, with 15 bases in the middle. CDR3 nucleotide sequence: TGTGCCAGCAGCCCCGGTTCGGGGAGGGAGCAGTTCTTC. It is translated as CASSPGSGREQFF.

This clonotype was seen a few times. This chain uses TRBV13 with TRBJ2-5; D uncertain. Per the germline V gene, CDR1 is PRHDT and CDR2 is FYEKMQ (reference sequence). The CDR3 is 12 residues long. With 5 bases removed from V and 4 bases from J, the gap between germline ends came to 8 bases. The CDR3 sequence is CASSLLRETQYF. The CDR3 region has the DNA TGTGCCAGCAGCCTCCTCCGAGAGACCCAGTACTTC.

The rearrangement joins TRBV12-3 or TRBV12-4 to TRBJ2-3; tentative D call: TRBD1 (6 bases). The V and J ends lost 10 bases and 2 bases respectively, with 19 bases between them. CDR3 length: 15 amino acids. CDR3 region: CATSPKGHTTDTQYF. The CDR3, as DNA: TGTGCCACGAGCCCCAAGGGACACACCACAGATACGCAGTATTTT.

This rearrangement joins TRBV25-1 to TRBJ2-1, with 7 bases aligning to TRBD1. Germline V gives CDR1 MGHDK, CDR2 SYGVNS. The CDR3 is made up of 15 amino acids. The J segment lost 3 bases and the V segment lost 5 bases, leaving 7 bases of the junction unmatched. CDR3 sequence: CASSNLQGSYNEQFF. Written as DNA, the CDR3 is TGTGCCAGCAGTAACCTACAGGGGAGCTACAATGAGCAGTTCTTC.

This clonotype was observed a handful of times. The J gene is TRBJ1-3, the V gene TRBV19, with D hard to call. The germline V and J ends were trimmed by 10 bases and 0 bases, with 10 bases remaining between them. The CDR3 has 13 amino acids. Germline V gives CDR1 LNHDA, CDR2 SQIVND (reference sequence). The CDR3 sequence is CATSPISGNTIYF. The CDR3 bases are TGTGCCACCTCGCCAATCTCTGGAAACACCATATATTTT.

The rearrangement joins TRBV2 to TRBJ2-1, with 14 nucleotides matching TRBD2. The ends lost 5 bases at V and 6 bases at J; junction bases unmatched: 6. CDR3 length equals 16 residues. Germline-derived CDR1 and CDR2 are SNHLY and FYNNEI. The DNA for the CDR3 is TGTGCCAGCAGTAAGGGACTAGCGGGAGTAATCAATGAGCAGTTCTTC. Translation: CASSKGLAGVINEQFF.

V and J are TRBV5-4 and TRBJ2-7; no reliable D call. The V end lost 4 bases, the J end lost 0 bases, and 11 bases lay between the germline ends. Germline V gene sequence: CDR1 SGHNT, CDR2 YYREEE (reference sequence). CDR3 size: 14 residues. CDR3 sequence: CASSREAGSYEQYF. CDR3 nucleotides: TGTGCCAGCAGCCGAGAGGCTGGCTCCTACGAGCAGTACTTC. Filled out from reference TRBV5-4 and TRBJ2-7, the complete variable domain reads ETGVTQSPTHLIKTRGQQVTLRCSSQSGHNTVSWYQQALGQGPQFIFQYYREEENGRGNFPPRFSGLQFPNYSSELNVNALELDDSALYLCASSREAGSYEQYFGPGTRLTVT.

In this sample, this clonotype turned up a few times. The chain uses TRBV7-6 and TRBJ2-7, with TRBD2 matching over 13 bases. Germline V gene sequence: CDR1 SGHVS, CDR2 FNYEAQ. After removal of 5 bases from V and 6 bases from J, the junction contained 4 bases not matched to a gene. The CDR3 is 14 residues long. In DNA form, the CDR3 reads TGTGCCAGCAGCATAGGACTAGCGGGAGCCGAGCAGTACTTC. Amino acids: CASSIGLAGAEQYF.

The V gene is TRBV28, the J gene TRBJ2-7, with D perhaps TRBD2 (5 bases). The V end lost 5 bases, the J end lost 2 bases, and 13 bases lay between the germline ends. Germline CDR1 reads MDHEN; CDR2 reads SYDVKM. This CDR3 has 14 amino acids. The CDR3 region has the DNA TGTGCCAGCAGTAAAAGCGGCAGGACCTACGAGCAGTACTTC. Encoded protein: CASSKSGRTYEQYF.

This sequence joins TRBV30 and TRBJ2-1; 7 bases agree with TRBD1. Germline CDR1 and CDR2: GTSNPN and SVGIG (reference sequence). V dropped 0 bases and J dropped 8; count of bases not matched to a gene: 4. The CDR3 consists of 13 residues. The CDR3 DNA sequence: TGTGCCTGGAGTGTGTACGACAGGGATGAGCAGTTCTTC. As protein: CAWSVYDRDEQFF.

The rearrangement uses TRBV5-1 and TRBJ2-1, with D possibly TRBD1 on 6 matching bases. The CDR3 extends over 15 amino acids. CDR1 and CDR2 (germline): SGHRS, YFSETQ. With 2 bases removed from V and 5 bases from J, the gap between germline ends came to 14 bases. CDR3 amino acids: CASSFQGLENNEQFF. The DNA for the CDR3 is TGCGCCAGCAGCTTCCAGGGGCTGGAAAACAATGAGCAGTTCTTC. Together with reference TRBV5-1 and TRBJ2-1, the CDR3 gives the full variable domain: KAGVTQTPRYLIKTRGQQVTLSCSPISGHRSVSWYQQTPGQGLQFLFEYFSETQRNKGNFPGRFSGRQFSNSRSEMNVSTLELGDSALYLCASSFQGLENNEQFFGPGTRLTVL.

The rearrangement links TRBV12-3 or TRBV12-4 to TRBJ2-5; no clear D gene. The CDR3 is made up of 14 amino acids. Deletions cut 3 bases from V and 4 bases from J, with 12 bases between. As DNA, the CDR3 is TGTGCCAGCAGTTTGTCCTTCGGTTTAGAGACCCAGTACTTC. Its translation is CASSLSFGLETQYF.

The chain recombines TRBV6-5 with TRBJ1-5; D gene ambiguous. This CDR3 is 13 amino acids long. V was cut by 6 bases and J by 1 base, with 7 bases left in between. Germline CDR1 MNHEY, CDR2 SVGAGI. CDR3 residues: CASRWGSNQPQHF. In DNA, the CDR3 is TGTGCCAGCAGATGGGGAAGCAATCAGCCCCAGCATTTT.

The rearrangement links TRBV28 to TRBJ2-7; TRBD2 aligns across 7 bases. Germline assignment: CDR1 MDHEN and CDR2 SYDVKM. This CDR3 has 16 amino acids. Trimming at V came to 6 bases and at J to 1 base, leaving 12 bases not matched to a gene. CDR3 in amino acids: CASRGRGANESYEQYF. The CDR3 DNA sequence: TGTGCCAGCAGGGGGAGGGGAGCTAACGAGTCCTACGAGCAGTACTTC.

The rearrangement links TRBV19 to TRBJ2-5, with a tentative D call TRBD1 (6 bases). The CDR3 runs to 13 residues. Trimming took off 5 bases at V and 9 bases at J, with 16 bases between the two ends. Looked up from germline, CDR1 is LNHDA and CDR2 is SQIVND (reference sequence). CDR3 coding DNA: TGTGCCAGTAGTCCCGGACTGCAGGGGCCCCAGTACTTC. This codes for CASSPGLQGPQYF.

This clonotype has just one count. This sequence joins TRBV27 and TRBJ2-7; 7 nucleotides align to TRBD1. This CDR3 spans 16 amino acids. The germline gives CDR1 MNHEY, CDR2 SMNVEV (reference sequence). The ends lost 5 bases at V and 0 bases at J; junction bases unmatched: 10. This CDR3 is CASSPTGVGISYEQYF. CDR3 bases: TGTGCCAGCAGTCCTACAGGGGTTGGGATCTCCTACGAGCAGTACTTC.

This sequence joins TRBV9 and TRBJ2-3; D uncertain. V was pared by 3 bases and J by 0 bases, with 8 bases between. The CDR3 consists of 14 residues. In germline, CDR1 is SGDLS, CDR2 YYNGEE. The CDR3 spells CASSGPTSTDTQYF. CDR3 bases: TGTGCCAGCAGCGGGCCTACTAGCACAGATACGCAGTATTTT.

The chain combines TRBV6-2 or TRBV6-3 with TRBJ2-1; 9 nucleotides match TRBD2. Germline V gene lookup returns CDR1 MNHEY and CDR2 SVGEGT. The J segment lost 1 base and the V segment lost 7 bases, leaving 5 bases of the junction unmatched. There are 15 residues in the CDR3. CDR3 DNA: TGTGCCAGCACTGCTAGCGGGGTTTCCTACAATGAGCAGTTCTTC. It is translated as CASTASGVSYNEQFF.

This clonotype was counted between two and nine times. The rearrangement links TRBV6-5 to TRBJ1-2, with a possible D match to TRBD1 (5 bases). Germline CDR1 reads MNHEY; CDR2 reads SVGAGI. V was clipped by 2 bases and J by 8 bases, with 12 bases between them. There are 13 residues in the CDR3. Here the CDR3 DNA reads TGTGCCAGCAGTTACAGCAGGGATCGGGGCTACACCTTC. It is translated as CASSYSRDRGYTF.

The J gene is TRBJ2-7, the V gene TRBV7-8; 7 bases match TRBD1. With V trimmed by 4 bases and J by 2 bases, 2 bases remained unmatched. The CDR3 is 13 amino acids. Germline values: CDR1 SGHVS, CDR2 FQNEAQ. CDR3 nucleotide sequence: TGTGCCAGCAGCTGGGACAGCCCCTACGAGCAGTACTTC. Translating it yields CASSWDSPYEQYF.

A word on this clonotype: One junction end does not reproduce the germline sequence, and a read error may be involved. The V call is TRBV20-1, the J call TRBJ2-1; no clear D gene. CDR3 length: 8 residues. Germline V gene lookup returns CDR1 DFQATT and CDR2 SNEGSKA (reference sequence). In DNA form, the CDR3 reads TGCAGTGCTAAAGAAGGTCGCTTC. It translates to CSAKEGRF.